Each of the 18 T cell receptor beta chains below was sequenced from the same sample in a study of shared clonotypes between healthy human individuals. Data came from immunoSEQ multiplex PCR; TCRdb stores just in-frame clones and leaves some out. The table lists 2,500,000 or so clones, more than 90% of them singletons, with 0.11% to 0.15% in the top ten. The sequenced sample consisted of naive CD4+ T cells sorted from blood. Subset here: CD45RA+ positively selected. These receptors were taken from a man aged 18 to 29 in good health.

V and J are TRBV7-9 and TRBJ2-7; possibly TRBD1 for D (6 bases). V lost 5 bases and J 0 bases, leaving 14 bases between the germline ends. Germline V gene lookup returns CDR1 SEHNR and CDR2 FQNEAQ (reference sequence). This CDR3 region has 15 residues. The CDR3 is CASSTSGAGSYEQYF. The CDR3 nucleotides read TGTGCCAGCAGCACCTCAGGGGCAGGCTCCTACGAGCAGTACTTC.

V and J are TRBV2 and TRBJ1-1; D is uncertain. The V end was cut by 7 bases, the J end by 7 bases, with 16 bases between. The CDR3 extends over 13 amino acids. Germline V gene sequence: CDR1 SNHLY, CDR2 FYNNEI. The CDR3 loop is CASKDAILGEAFF. CDR3 nucleotides: TGTGCCAGCAAAGACGCGATTTTAGGTGAAGCTTTCTTT. The whole variable domain, filled in from reference TRBV2 and TRBJ1-1, reads EPEVTQTPSHQVTQMGQEVILRCVPISNHLYFYWYRQILGQKVEFLVSFYNNEISEKSEIFDDQFSVERPDGSNFTLKIRSTKLEDSAMYFCASKDAILGEAFFGQGTRLTVV.

The rearrangement links TRBV6-6 to TRBJ2-6; the D gene is possibly TRBD1 (6 bases). Trimming shortened V by 8 bases and J by 0 bases, and 11 bases separated the two germline ends. The germline gives CDR1 MNHNY, CDR2 SVGAGI (reference sequence). This CDR3 has 15 amino acids. DNA of the CDR3: TGTGCCAGCCTCAGGGGCACCTCTGGGGCCAACGTCCTGACTTTC. It encodes CASLRGTSGANVLTF.

On this clone itself: The junction departs from germline at one end; a sequencing error may be responsible. This chain uses TRBV7-9 with TRBJ2-2; D unclear. The germline gives CDR1 SEHNR, CDR2 FQNEAQ (reference sequence). There are 16 residues in the CDR3. This CDR3 reads CASSLVVGQNPGELFF. The CDR3 nucleotides are TGTGCCAGCAGCTTAGTCGTCGGCCAGAACCCCGGGGAGCTGTTTTTT.

CDR3 region: CASSFSTGTGPYEQYF. The CDR3 nucleotides are TGTGCCAGCAGCTTTTCCACCGGGACAGGCCCCTACGAGCAGTACTTC. The chain employs TRBV7-6 and TRBJ2-7; 8 nucleotides match TRBD1. J was trimmed by 2 bases and V by 3 bases; bases with no gene match: 9. The germline CDR1 and CDR2 sequences are SGHVS and FNYEAQ. This CDR3 has 16 residues. Complete variable domain (other parts from reference TRBV7-6 and TRBJ2-7): GAGVSQSPRYKVTKRGQDVALRCDPISGHVSLYWYRQALGQGPEFLTYFNYEAQQDKSGLPNDRFSAERPEGSISTLTIQRTEQRDSAMYRCASSFSTGTGPYEQYFGPGTRLTVT.

The rearrangement uses TRBV5-4 and TRBJ2-7, with D uncertain. The CDR3 runs to 14 residues. Looked up from germline, CDR1 is SGHNT and CDR2 is YYREEE (reference sequence). The V and J ends lost 0 bases and 2 bases respectively, with 9 bases between them. The CDR3 loop reads CASSLDRTAYEQYF. Here the CDR3 DNA reads TGTGCCAGCAGCTTGGATAGGACCGCCTACGAGCAGTACTTC.

The chain is built from TRBV7-9 and TRBJ2-1; tentative D call: TRBD1 (6 bases). The CDR3 loop spans 17 amino acids. With 2 bases removed from V and 4 bases from J, the gap between germline ends came to 18 bases. Germline assignment: CDR1 SEHNR and CDR2 FQNEAQ (reference sequence). The CDR3 nucleotides read TGTGCCAGCAGCTTATCCAGGGGTCGGCTCGTATACAATGAGCAGTTCTTC. Its translation is CASSLSRGRLVYNEQFF.

The V gene is TRBV6-5, the J gene TRBJ2-4; TRBD1 might be the D (5 bases). This CDR3 spans 15 amino acids. With 5 bases removed from V and 0 bases from J, the gap between germline ends came to 11 bases. In germline, CDR1 is MNHEY, CDR2 SVGAGI. In DNA, the CDR3 is TGTGCCAGCAGTCACGGACAAAAAGCCAAAAACATTCAGTACTTC. The encoded protein is CASSHGQKAKNIQYF.

This clone was seen only a few times. The chain has TRBV11-2 and TRBJ1-5; no firm D call. This CDR3 has 13 residues. Per germline, CDR1 SGHAT and CDR2 FQNNGV. Trimming left V 0 bases short and J 5 bases short, with 5 bases between. Written as DNA, the CDR3 is TGTGCCAGCAGCTTAGATGTTTATCAGCCCCAGCATTTT. This codes for CASSLDVYQPQHF.

The J gene is TRBJ2-5, the V gene TRBV19; perhaps TRBD1 as D (6 bases). V lost 4 bases and J lost 2, with 14 bases in between. Germline CDR1 reads LNHDA; CDR2 reads SQIVND (reference sequence). The length of the CDR3 is 15 residues. The CDR3 is CASSNTGIPQETQYF. The CDR3 DNA sequence: TGTGCCAGTAGTAACACAGGGATTCCTCAAGAGACCCAGTACTTC.

The chain combines TRBV6-6 with TRBJ2-2; D call uncertain. The germline V gene encodes CDR1 MNHNY and CDR2 SVGAGI (reference sequence). Trimming cost V 0 bases and J 7 bases, with 12 bases left between them. This CDR3 has 15 residues. The CDR3 loop is CASSYSGRRSGELFF. The CDR3 DNA follows: TGTGCCAGCAGTTACTCGGGCAGGCGGAGCGGGGAGCTGTTTTTT.

This clone was counted a single time. The chain has TRBV6-5 and TRBJ2-4; 8 nucleotides line up with TRBD1. Trimming at V came to 6 bases and at J to 3 bases, leaving 4 bases not matched to a gene. Germline V gives CDR1 MNHEY, CDR2 SVGAGI. The CDR3 contains 14 residues. The CDR3 spells CASRETGGKNIQYF. In DNA form, the CDR3 reads TGTGCCAGCAGGGAAACAGGGGGCAAAAACATTCAGTACTTC.

As concerns this clone: Other DNA sequences in the same sample also yield this CDR3. The V call is TRBV10-1, the J call TRBJ2-1, with 7 bases fitting TRBD2. Germline assignment: CDR1 WNHNN and CDR2 SYGVQD (reference sequence). CDR3 size: 14 residues. J was trimmed by 0 bases and V by 4 bases; bases with no gene match: 0. The CDR3 sequence is CASSAGGSYNEQFF. CDR3 nucleotides: TGCGCCAGCAGTGCGGGGGGCTCCTACAATGAGCAGTTCTTC.

The chain uses TRBV10-3 and TRBJ2-7, with D perhaps being TRBD1 or TRBD2 (6 bases each). Germline-derived CDR1 and CDR2 are ENHRY and SYGVKD. V gave up 6 bases and J gave up 9 bases, with 18 bases separating them. CDR3 length: 13 amino acids. This CDR3 is CAISAGTSTVQYF. DNA of the CDR3: TGTGCCATCAGCGCGGGGACATCTACAGTGCAGTACTTC.

CDR3 protein: CASTRRDARGTEAFF. DNA of the CDR3: TGTGCCAGCACTCGCCGGGACGCCCGAGGCACTGAAGCTTTCTTT. The chain joins TRBV6-5 to TRBJ1-1, with D possibly matching TRBD1 (5 bases). CDR1 is MNHEY, CDR2 SVGAGI, per germline. The CDR3 totals 15 residues. Trimming left V 7 bases short and J 4 bases short, with 19 bases between.

The V and J genes are TRBV5-1 and TRBJ2-6; D may correspond to TRBD1 or TRBD2 (5 bases each). In germline, CDR1 is SGHRS, CDR2 YFSETQ. This CDR3 is built from 17 residues. The V gene lost 1 base and the J gene lost 3 bases, with 14 bases spanning the gap. Here the CDR3 DNA reads TGCGCCAGCAGCTTGCTTGGGGGATTGAGTGGGGCCAACGTCCTGACTTTC. This encodes CASSLLGGLSGANVLTF.

The chain couples TRBV13 to TRBJ2-1; D gene unclear. Deletions cut 2 bases from V and 5 bases from J, with 10 bases between. Germline loops: CDR1 PRHDT, CDR2 FYEKMQ (reference sequence). There are 14 residues in the CDR3. CDR3 nucleotides: TGTGCCAGCAGCTTAAAAGGGTCTAACAATGAGCAGTTCTTC. Translated: CASSLKGSNNEQFF.

The V gene is TRBV30, the J gene TRBJ2-1; 9 bases are shared with TRBD2. CDR1 is GTSNPN, CDR2 SVGIG, per germline (reference sequence). The CDR3 is made up of 14 amino acids. V lost 3 bases to trimming and J lost 4 bases; unmatched junction nucleotides: 4. The CDR3 protein is CAWRASGNYNEQFF. In DNA form, the CDR3 reads TGTGCCTGGAGGGCTAGCGGGAATTACAATGAGCAGTTCTTC.